This entry is about one T cell receptor beta chain. Its antigen is still unknown. Losses at the gene ends were 1 base for V and 5 bases for J; bases not matched to a gene: 0. This CDR3 is built from 15 residues. Germline CDR1 LGHNA, CDR2 YSLEER. These data belong to a study of shared clonotypes between healthy human individuals. TCRdb's copy holds only in-frame clones and misses some; the assay was immunoSEQ multiplex PCR. The repertoire holds about 1.1 million clones, with roughly 77% as singletons. Healthy and HIV-negative, the adult donors had no recent acute infections or vaccinations. Study-level points and caveats: Relative to memory subsets, naive subsets generally showed larger estimated richness. Clonotype sharing among the donors was expected to vary with sequencing depth. Incompleteness in sorted-subset sequencing, despite large depth, was shown by rarefaction.

The origin of this receptor is a man between 18 and 29 years old in good health. Some clones in this sample may be carry-over from other donors' samples. This chain joins TRBV4-3 and TRBJ2-1; 12 bases map to TRBD2. The sample taken for sequencing was memory CD4+ T cells from PBMCs. The subset here: CD45RA-negative fraction. Written as DNA, the CDR3 is TGCGCCAGCAGCCAAGGGACTAGCGGGGACAATGAGCAGTTCTTC. Translation: CASSQGTSGDNEQFF.